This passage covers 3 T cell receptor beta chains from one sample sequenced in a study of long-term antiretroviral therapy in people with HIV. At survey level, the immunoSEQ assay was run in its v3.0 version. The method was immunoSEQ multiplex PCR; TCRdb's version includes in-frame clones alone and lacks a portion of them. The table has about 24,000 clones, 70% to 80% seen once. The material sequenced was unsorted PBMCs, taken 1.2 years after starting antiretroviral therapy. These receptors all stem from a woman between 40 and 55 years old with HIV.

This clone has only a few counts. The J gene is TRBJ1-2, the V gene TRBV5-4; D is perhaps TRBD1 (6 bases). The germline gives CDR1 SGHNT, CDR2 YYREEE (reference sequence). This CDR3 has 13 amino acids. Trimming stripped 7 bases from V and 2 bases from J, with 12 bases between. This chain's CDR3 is CASSDRINYGYTF. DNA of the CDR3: TGTGCCAGCTCAGACAGGATCAACTATGGCTACACCTTC.

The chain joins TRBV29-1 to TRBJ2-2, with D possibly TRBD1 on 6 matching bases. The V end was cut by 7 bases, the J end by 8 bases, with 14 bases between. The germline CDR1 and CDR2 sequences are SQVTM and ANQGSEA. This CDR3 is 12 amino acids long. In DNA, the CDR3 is TGCAGCGCCACCACAGGGTCTGGGGAGCTGTTTTTT. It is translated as CSATTGSGELFF.

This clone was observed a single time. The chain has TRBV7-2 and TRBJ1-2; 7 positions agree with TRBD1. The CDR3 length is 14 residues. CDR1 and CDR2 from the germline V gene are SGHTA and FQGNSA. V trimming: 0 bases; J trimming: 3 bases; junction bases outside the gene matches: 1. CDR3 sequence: CASSLAQGDYGYTF. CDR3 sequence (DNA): TGTGCCAGCAGCTTAGCGCAGGGGGACTATGGCTACACCTTC.